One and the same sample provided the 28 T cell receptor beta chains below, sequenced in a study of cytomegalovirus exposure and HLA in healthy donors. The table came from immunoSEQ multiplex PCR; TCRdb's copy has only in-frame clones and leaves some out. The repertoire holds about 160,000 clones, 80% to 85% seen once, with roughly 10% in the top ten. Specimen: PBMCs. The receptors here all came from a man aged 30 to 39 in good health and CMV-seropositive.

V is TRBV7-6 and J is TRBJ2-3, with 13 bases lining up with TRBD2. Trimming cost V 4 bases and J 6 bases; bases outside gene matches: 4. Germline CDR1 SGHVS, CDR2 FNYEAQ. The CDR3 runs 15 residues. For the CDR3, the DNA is TGTGCCAGCAGCTGGACTAGCGGGAGTGCTGATACGCAGTATTTT. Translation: CASSWTSGSADTQYF.

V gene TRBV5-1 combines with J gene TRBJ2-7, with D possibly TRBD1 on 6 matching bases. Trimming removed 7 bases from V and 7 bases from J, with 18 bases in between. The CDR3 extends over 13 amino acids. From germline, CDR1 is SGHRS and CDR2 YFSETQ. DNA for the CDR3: TGCGCCAGCTCTTCAGGGGAAGCGAGGGAGCAGTACTTC. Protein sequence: CASSSGEAREQYF.

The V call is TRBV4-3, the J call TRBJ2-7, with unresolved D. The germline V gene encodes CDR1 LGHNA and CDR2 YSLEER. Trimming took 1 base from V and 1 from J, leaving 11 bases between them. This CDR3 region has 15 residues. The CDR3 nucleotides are TGCGCCAGCAGCCAAGGGCCTTATGATTCCTACGAGCAGTACTTC. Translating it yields CASSQGPYDSYEQYF.

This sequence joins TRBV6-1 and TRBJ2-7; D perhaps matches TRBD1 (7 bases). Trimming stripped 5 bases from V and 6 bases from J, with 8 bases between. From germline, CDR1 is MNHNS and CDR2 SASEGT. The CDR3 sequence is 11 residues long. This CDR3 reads CASSQGGEQYF. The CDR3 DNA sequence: TGTGCCAGCAGTCAGGGGGGCGAGCAGTACTTC.

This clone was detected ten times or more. The CDR3, as DNA: TGTGCCAGCAGCCAAGAGGCATGGCCTGACTCCTACGAGCAGTACTTC. Encoded protein: CASSQEAWPDSYEQYF. The chain couples TRBV28 to TRBJ2-7, with no clear D. V was cut by 6 bases and J by 0 bases, with 18 bases left in between. CDR1 MDHEN and CDR2 SYDVKM come from the germline V gene. This CDR3 has 16 residues.

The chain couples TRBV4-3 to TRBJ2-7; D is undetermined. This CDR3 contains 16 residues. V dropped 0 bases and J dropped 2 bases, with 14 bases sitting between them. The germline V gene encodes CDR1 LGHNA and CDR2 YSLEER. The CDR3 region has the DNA TGCGCCAGCAGCCAAGATCATCCACAGTCCGCCTACGAGCAGTACTTC. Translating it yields CASSQDHPQSAYEQYF.

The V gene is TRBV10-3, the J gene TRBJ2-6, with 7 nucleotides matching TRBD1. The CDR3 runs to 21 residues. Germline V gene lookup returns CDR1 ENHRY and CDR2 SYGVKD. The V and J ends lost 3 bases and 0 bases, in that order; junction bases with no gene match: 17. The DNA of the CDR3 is TGTGCCATCAGTGATCCGCTAGAGACAGGGCCGTCTCTCTCTGGGGCCAACGTCCTGACTTTC. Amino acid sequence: CAISDPLETGPSLSGANVLTF.

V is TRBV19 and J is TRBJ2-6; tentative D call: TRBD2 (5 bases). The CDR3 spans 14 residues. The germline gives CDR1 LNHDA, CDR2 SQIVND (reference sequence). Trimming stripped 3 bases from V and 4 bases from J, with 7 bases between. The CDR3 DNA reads TGTGCCAGTAGTATGAGGGCCGGGGCCAACGTCCTGACTTTC. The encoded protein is CASSMRAGANVLTF.

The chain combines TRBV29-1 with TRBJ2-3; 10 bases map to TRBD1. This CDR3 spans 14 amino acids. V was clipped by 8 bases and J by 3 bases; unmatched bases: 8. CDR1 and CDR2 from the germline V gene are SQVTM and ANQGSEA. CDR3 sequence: CSMLRTGGTDTQYF. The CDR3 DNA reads TGCAGCATGCTGAGGACAGGGGGAACAGATACGCAGTATTTT.

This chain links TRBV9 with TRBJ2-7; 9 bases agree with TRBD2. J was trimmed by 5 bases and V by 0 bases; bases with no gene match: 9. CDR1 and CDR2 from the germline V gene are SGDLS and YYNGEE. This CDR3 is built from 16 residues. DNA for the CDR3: TGTGCCAGCAGCGTAGCTCCGACTAGCGGACGGAACGAGCAGTACTTC. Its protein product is CASSVAPTSGRNEQYF.

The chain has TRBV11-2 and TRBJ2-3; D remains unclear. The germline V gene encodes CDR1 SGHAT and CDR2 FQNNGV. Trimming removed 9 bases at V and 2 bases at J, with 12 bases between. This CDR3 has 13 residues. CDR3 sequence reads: CASSRRDTDTQYF. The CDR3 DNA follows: TGTGCCAGTTCCCGGAGAGACACAGATACGCAGTATTTT.

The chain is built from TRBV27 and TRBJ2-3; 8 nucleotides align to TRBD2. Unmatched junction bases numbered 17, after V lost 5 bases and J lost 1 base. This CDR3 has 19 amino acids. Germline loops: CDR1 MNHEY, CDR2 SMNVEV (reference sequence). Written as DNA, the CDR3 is TGTGCCAGCAGTCCCCTCAATTACGGCGGGAGGTGGGGCACAGATACGCAGTATTTT. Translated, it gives CASSPLNYGGRWGTDTQYF.

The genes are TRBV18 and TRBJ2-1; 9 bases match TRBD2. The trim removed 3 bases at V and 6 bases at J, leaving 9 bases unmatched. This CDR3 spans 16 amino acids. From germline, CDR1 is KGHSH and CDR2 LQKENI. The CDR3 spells CASSPSGSERANEQFF. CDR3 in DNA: TGTGCCAGCTCACCTAGCGGGAGTGAAAGAGCCAATGAGCAGTTCTTC.

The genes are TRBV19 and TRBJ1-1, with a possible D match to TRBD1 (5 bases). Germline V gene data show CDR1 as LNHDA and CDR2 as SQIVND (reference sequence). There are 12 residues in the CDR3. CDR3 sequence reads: CAATGGGTEAFF. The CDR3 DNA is TGTGCGGCTACTGGGGGGGGCACTGAAGCTTTCTTT.

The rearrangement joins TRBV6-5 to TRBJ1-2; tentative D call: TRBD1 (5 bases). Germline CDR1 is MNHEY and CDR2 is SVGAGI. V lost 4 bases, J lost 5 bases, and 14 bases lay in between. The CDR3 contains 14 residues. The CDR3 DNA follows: TGTGCCAGCAGTTTCCAGGGTTTTGGATATGGCTACACCTTC. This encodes CASSFQGFGYGYTF.

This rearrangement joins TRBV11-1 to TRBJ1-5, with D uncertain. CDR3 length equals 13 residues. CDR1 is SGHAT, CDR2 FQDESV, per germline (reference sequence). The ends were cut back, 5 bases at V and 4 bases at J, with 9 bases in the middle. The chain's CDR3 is CASSARLNQPQHF. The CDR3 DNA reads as TGTGCCAGCAGCGCTAGATTGAATCAGCCCCAGCATTTT.

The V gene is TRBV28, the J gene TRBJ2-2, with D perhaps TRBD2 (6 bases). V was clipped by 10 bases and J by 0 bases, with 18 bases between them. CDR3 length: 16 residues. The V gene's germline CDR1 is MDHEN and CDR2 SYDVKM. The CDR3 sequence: CATLNGGSSNTGELFF. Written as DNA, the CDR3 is TGTGCCACTCTAAACGGGGGATCCTCGAACACCGGGGAGCTGTTTTTT.

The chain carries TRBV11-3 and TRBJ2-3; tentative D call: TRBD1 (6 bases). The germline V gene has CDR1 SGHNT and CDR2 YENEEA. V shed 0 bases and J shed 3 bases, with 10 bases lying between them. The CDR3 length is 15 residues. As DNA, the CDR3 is TGTGCCAGCAGCTTAGATGGGGGCGAAACAGATACGCAGTATTTT. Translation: CASSLDGGETDTQYF.

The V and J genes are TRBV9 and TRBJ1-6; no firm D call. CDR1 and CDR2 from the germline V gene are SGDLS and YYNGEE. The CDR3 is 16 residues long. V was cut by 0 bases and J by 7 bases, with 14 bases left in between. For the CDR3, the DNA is TGTGCCAGCAGCGTAGCTGGGGTCCCGGGGAATTCACCCCTCCACTTT. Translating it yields CASSVAGVPGNSPLHF.

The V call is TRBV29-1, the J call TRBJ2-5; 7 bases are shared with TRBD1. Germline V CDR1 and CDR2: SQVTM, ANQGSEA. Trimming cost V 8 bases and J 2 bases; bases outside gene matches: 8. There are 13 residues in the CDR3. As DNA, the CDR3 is TGCAGCATCGGGACAGTTTTGCAAGAGACCCAGTACTTC. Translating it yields CSIGTVLQETQYF.

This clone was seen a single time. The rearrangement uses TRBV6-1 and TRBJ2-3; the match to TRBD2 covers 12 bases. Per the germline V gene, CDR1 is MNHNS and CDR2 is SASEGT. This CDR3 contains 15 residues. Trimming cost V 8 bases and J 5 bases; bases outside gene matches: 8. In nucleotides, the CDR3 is TGTGCCAGCGCTAGCGGGGGGGCCGGGGAAGATACGCAGTATTTT. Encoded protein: CASASGGAGEDTQYF.

CDR3 coding DNA: TGTGCCAGCTCACCACGAGTGAGCACAGATACGCAGTATTTT. Its protein product is CASSPRVSTDTQYF. This chain connects TRBV18 to TRBJ2-3; D unclear. Per the germline V gene, CDR1 is KGHSH and CDR2 is LQKENI. The CDR3 covers 14 residues. Trimming took off 1 base at V and 0 bases at J, with 5 bases between the two ends.

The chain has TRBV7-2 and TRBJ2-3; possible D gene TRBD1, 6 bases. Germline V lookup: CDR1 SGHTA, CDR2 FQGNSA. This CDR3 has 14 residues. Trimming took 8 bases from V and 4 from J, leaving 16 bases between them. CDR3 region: CASLRGIGSDTQYF. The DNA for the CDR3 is TGTGCCAGCTTAAGGGGGATCGGGTCAGATACGCAGTATTTT.

The CDR3 DNA reads as TGTGCCAGCAGCCCTCCGGGGAATCGGTCACCCCTCCACTTT. Its translation: CASSPPGNRSPLHF. V is TRBV9 and J is TRBJ1-6, with D unclear. Trimming left V 4 bases short and J 10 bases short, with 15 bases between. The CDR3 has 14 residues. Germline CDR1 is SGDLS and CDR2 is YYNGEE.

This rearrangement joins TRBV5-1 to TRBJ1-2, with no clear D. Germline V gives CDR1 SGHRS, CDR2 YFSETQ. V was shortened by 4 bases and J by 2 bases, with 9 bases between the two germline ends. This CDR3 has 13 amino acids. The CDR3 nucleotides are TGCGCCAGCAGCCGCGGAGACAACTATGGCTACACCTTC. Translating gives CASSRGDNYGYTF. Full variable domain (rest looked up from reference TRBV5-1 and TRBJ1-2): KAGVTQTPRYLIKTRGQQVTLSCSPISGHRSVSWYQQTPGQGLQFLFEYFSETQRNKGNFPGRFSGRQFSNSRSEMNVSTLELGDSALYLCASSRGDNYGYTFGSGTRLTVV.

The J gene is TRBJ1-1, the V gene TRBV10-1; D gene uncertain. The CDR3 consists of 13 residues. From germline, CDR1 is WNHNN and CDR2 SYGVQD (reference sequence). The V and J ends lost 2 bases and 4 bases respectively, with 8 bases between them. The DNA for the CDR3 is TGCGCCAGCAGTGAGACAATTGGCACTGAAGCTTTCTTT. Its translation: CASSETIGTEAFF.

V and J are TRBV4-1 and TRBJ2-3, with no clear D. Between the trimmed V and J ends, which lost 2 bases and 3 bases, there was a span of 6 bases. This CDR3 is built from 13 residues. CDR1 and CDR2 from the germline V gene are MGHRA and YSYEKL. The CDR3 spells CASSQQVTDTQYF. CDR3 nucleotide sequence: TGCGCCAGCAGCCAACAGGTGACAGATACGCAGTATTTT.

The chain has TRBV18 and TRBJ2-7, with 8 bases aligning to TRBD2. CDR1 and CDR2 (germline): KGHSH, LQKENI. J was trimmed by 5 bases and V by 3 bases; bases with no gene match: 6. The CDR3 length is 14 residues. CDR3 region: CASSPGLGTHEQYF. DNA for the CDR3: TGTGCCAGCTCACCGGGACTAGGGACCCACGAGCAGTACTTC.